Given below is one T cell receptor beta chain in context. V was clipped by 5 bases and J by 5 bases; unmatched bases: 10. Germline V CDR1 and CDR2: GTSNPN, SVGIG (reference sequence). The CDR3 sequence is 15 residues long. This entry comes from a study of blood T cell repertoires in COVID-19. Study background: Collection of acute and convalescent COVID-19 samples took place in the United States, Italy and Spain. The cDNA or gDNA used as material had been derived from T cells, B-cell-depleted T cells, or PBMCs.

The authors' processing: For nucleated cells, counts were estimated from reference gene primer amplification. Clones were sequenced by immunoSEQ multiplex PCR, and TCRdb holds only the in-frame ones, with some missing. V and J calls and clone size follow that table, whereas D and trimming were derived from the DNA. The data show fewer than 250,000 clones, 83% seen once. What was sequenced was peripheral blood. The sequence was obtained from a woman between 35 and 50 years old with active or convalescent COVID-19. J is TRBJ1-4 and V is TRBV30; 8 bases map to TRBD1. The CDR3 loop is CAWVRRTGRNEKLFF. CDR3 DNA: TGTGCCTGGGTTAGAAGGACAGGGCGAAATGAAAAACTGTTTTTT.